This entry concerns a single TCR beta chain. This record belongs to a study of technical replicates of blood from a handful of donors. There are 17 residues in the CDR3. TCRdb keeps only in-frame clones here, not all; method: immunoSEQ multiplex PCR. The sample includes 60,000 to 90,000 clones, roughly 94% seen only once; the top ten take more than 0.2%. The rearrangement links TRBV21-1 to TRBJ1-5. TRBV21-1 counts as a pseudogene. Sequenced input: T cells isolated from PBMCs. This TCR derives from a human donor in good health. CDR3 sequence (DNA): TGTGCCAGCAGCAAATGGTCCGATGTTGAGGGTTGGAAGCCCCAGCATTTT. This translates into CASSKWSDVEGWKPQHF.